A selection of T cell receptor beta chains follows, all from one sample in a study of human T cells and chemical hapten exposure. One entry per CDR3 protein, called by TCRdb with MiXCR from the RACE reads. Counted here are more than 300,000 distinct CDR3 sequences, 5% to 6.5% occurring once; the ten biggest clones make up 7% to 10%. The specimen comprised whole blood, sampled in connection with sensitization to the hapten diphenylcyclopropenone (DPC). The origin of the receptors is a woman between 18 and 29 years old with alopecia areata. Some clones in this sample may be carry-over from other donors' samples. CDR3s include the opening cysteine and the closing phenylalanine or tryptophan.

v_gene: TRBV12-3/TRBV12-4
j_gene: TRBJ1-1
len: 13
CDR3aa: CASSSLGDTEAFF

v_gene: TRBV12-3/TRBV12-4
j_gene: TRBJ2-2
len: 14
CDR3aa: CASTPQGTTGELFF

v_gene: TRBV12-3/TRBV12-4
j_gene: TRBJ2-3
len: 18
CDR3aa: CASSQFGVGPARTDTQYF

v_gene: TRBV18
j_gene: TRBJ1-1
len: 14
CDR3aa: CASSPRGLNTEAFF

v_gene: TRBV4-2
j_gene: TRBJ2-3
len: 16
CDR3aa: CASSQVWRGDTDTQYF

v_gene: TRBV3-1
j_gene: TRBJ2-7
len: 11
CDR3aa: CASSQDGEQYF

v_gene: TRBV6-2/TRBV6-3
j_gene: TRBJ1-5
len: 13
CDR3aa: CASREDGNQPQHF

v_gene: TRBV4-2
j_gene: TRBJ2-2
len: 16
CDR3aa: CASSQVPGEDTGELFF

v_gene: TRBV28
j_gene: TRBJ2-5
len: 12
CDR3aa: CASTESQETQYF

v_gene: TRBV20-1
j_gene: TRBJ1-3
len: 12
CDR3aa: CSAPSSGNTIYF

v_gene: TRBV12-3/TRBV12-4
j_gene: TRBJ1-5
len: 13
CDR3aa: CASSPDLNQPQHF

v_gene: TRBV28
j_gene: TRBJ2-1
len: 16
CDR3aa: CASSDRTGGVYNEQFF

v_gene: TRBV4-2
j_gene: TRBJ1-6
len: 15
CDR3aa: CASSQYSGGNSPLHF

v_gene: TRBV19
j_gene: TRBJ1-5
len: 15
CDR3aa: CASSTLRHTDQPQHF

v_gene: TRBV11-2
j_gene: TRBJ2-1
len: 16
CDR3aa: CASSGGGLADYNEQFF

v_gene: TRBV4-2
j_gene: TRBJ1-1
len: 15
CDR3aa: CASSHLTGMNTEAFF

v_gene: TRBV2
j_gene: TRBJ2-1
len: 13
CDR3aa: CASRETEDNEQFF

v_gene: TRBV10-3
j_gene: TRBJ2-1
len: 17
CDR3aa: CAISPTSGGAVNNEQFF

v_gene: TRBV6-2/TRBV6-3
j_gene: TRBJ1-1
len: 16
CDR3aa: CASTPHRAYVNTEAFF

v_gene: TRBV2
j_gene: TRBJ2-3
len: 14
CDR3aa: CASSWDRVLDTQYF

v_gene: TRBV18
j_gene: TRBJ2-3
len: 15
CDR3aa: CASSPPGLSTDTQYF

v_gene: TRBV5-4
j_gene: TRBJ1-1
len: 12
CDR3aa: CASSTEQFEAFF

v_gene: TRBV28
j_gene: TRBJ2-1
len: 11
CDR3aa: CASSLRSEQFF

v_gene: TRBV20-1
j_gene: TRBJ1-5
len: 15
CDR3aa: CSAPHMGQGRQPQHF